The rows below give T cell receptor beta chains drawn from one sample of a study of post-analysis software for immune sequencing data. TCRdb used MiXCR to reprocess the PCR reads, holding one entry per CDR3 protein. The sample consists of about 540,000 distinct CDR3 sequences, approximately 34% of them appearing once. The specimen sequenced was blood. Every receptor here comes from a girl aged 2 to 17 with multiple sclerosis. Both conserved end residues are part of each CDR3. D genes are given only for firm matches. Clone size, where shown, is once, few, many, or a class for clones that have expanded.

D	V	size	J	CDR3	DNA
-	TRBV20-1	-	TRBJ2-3	CSDQRGGYTDTQYF	TGCAGTGATCAAAGGGGGGGATACACAGATACGCAGTATTTT
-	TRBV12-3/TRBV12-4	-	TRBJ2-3	CASTWHGSTDAEYF	TGTGCCAGCACATGGCATGGTAGCACAGATGCGGAGTATTTT
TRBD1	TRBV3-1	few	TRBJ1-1	CASSQVPGGTEAFF	TGTGCCAGCAGCCAAGTTCCAGGGGGCACTGAAGCTTTCTTT
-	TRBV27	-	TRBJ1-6	CASSSNLLAPNSPLHF	TGTGCCAGCAGTTCGAATTTATTAGCCCCTAATTCACCCCTCCACTTT
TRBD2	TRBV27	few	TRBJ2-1	CASSRNSGLMYNEQFF	TGTGCCAGCAGTAGAAATAGCGGGCTAATGTACAATGAGCAGTTCTTC
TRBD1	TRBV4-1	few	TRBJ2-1	CASSQTHGGQGWNEQFF	TGCGCCAGCAGCCAGACCCACGGGGGACAGGGTTGGAATGAGCAGTTCTTC
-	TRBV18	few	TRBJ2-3	CASSPGTGRPSTDTQYF	TGTGCCAGCTCACCGGGAACGGGGCGCCCTAGCACAGATACGCAGTATTTT
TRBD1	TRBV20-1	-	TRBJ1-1	CSARGPGQGPEAFF	TGCAGTGCTAGAGGCCCGGGACAGGGTCCTGAAGCTTTCTTT
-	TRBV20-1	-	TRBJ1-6	CSAREGTRSYNSPLHF	TGCAGTGCTAGAGAGGGTACTAGGTCCTATAATTCACCCCTCCACTTT
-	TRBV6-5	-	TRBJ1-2	CASSAEAGFGYGYTF	TGTGCCAGCAGTGCGGAGGCAGGATTTGGCTATGGCTACACCTTC
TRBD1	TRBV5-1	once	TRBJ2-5	CASSSTGGREAQYF	TGCGCCAGCAGCTCGACAGGGGGTAGGGAGGCCCAGTACTTC
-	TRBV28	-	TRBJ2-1	CASSLFPRVRLDEQFF	TGTGCCAGCAGTTTATTCCCCAGGGTTCGTCTGGATGAGCAGTTCTTC
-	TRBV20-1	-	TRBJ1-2	CSARDQLGGGPPDYGYTF	TGCAGTGCTAGAGATCAGCTTGGCGGGGGACCTCCAGACTATGGCTACACCTTC
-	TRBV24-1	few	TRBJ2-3	CATEQGVGPNTDTQYF	TGTGCCACGGAGCAGGGTGTGGGCCCTAACACAGATACGCAGTATTTT
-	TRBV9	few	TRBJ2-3	CASSAPGLISTDTQYF	TGTGCCAGCAGCGCCCCGGGACTGATTAGCACAGATACGCAGTATTTT
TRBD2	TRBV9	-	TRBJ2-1	CASSVGWTSGGPVEDEQFF	TGTGCCAGCAGCGTAGGATGGACTAGCGGGGGGCCCGTCGAGGATGAGCAGTTCTTC
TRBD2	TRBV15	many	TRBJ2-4	CATSGQSSGTIGKNIQYF	TGTGCCACCAGCGGACAATCCTCCGGGACTATAGGGAAAAACATTCAGTACTTC
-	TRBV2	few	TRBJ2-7	CASSEGFRMSEQYF	TGTGCCAGCAGTGAAGGGTTCCGGATGAGCGAGCAGTACTTC